This T cell receptor (beta chain) stems from a study of CD8+CD57+ T cells in acquired aplastic anemia. Germline-derived CDR1 and CDR2 are SGHTA and FQGTGA. CDR3 size: 13 residues. Study-level results: Patients and controls shared twenty-nine CD8+ CDR3 sequences.

The patients chosen for sequencing had shown expansion of CD8+CD57+ cells (detected by flow cytometry). Diagnosis of severe acquired aplastic anemia applied to all patients. Genomic DNA was employed as the template in profiling TCR beta VDJ and CDR3. One entry per CDR3 protein results from TCRdb running MiXCR on the reads. In the table there are approximately 80,000 distinct CDR3 sequences, about 70% of which are singletons. On this clonotype itself: Its antigen is currently unknown. One junction end does not reproduce the germline sequence, and a read error may be involved.

The receptor comes from a human donor with aplastic anemia. Sequencing used sorted CD4+, CD8+, or CD8+CD57+ T cells (not recorded which) from PBMCs. The J gene is TRBJ2-5, the V gene TRBV7-3; D unclear. In nucleotides, the CDR3 is TGCGCCAGCAGCTTGACCCTCCAAGAGACCCAGTACTTC. It translates to CASSLTLQETQYF.